Following are 28 T cell receptor beta chains from one sample sequenced in a study of beta chain features in type 1 diabetes. Overall study findings and caveats: People with Type 1 diabetes carried modestly yet significantly shorter TCRB CDR3s in all four CD4+ subsets.

Sequenced material consisted of expressed TCRB transcripts (all of the isolated RNA was reverse transcribed). The table came from immunoSEQ multiplex PCR; TCRdb's copy has only in-frame clones and leaves some out. The repertoire consists of a few hundred thousand clones, with over 8.5% occurring once and the leading ten covering less than 0.65%. These TCRs' antigens remain unknown. Sample: central memory CD4+ T cells from blood. These receptors all come from a man younger than 40 with type 1 diabetes.

The chain carries TRBV18 and TRBJ2-1; tentatively, D is TRBD1 or TRBD2 (5 bases each). The CDR3 length is 16 residues. From germline, CDR1 is KGHSH and CDR2 LQKENI. Trimming took off 3 bases at V and 5 bases at J, with 17 bases between the two ends. The CDR3 loop reads CASSPGFTGPDNEQFF. Written as DNA, the CDR3 is TGTGCCAGCTCACCGGGTTTTACGGGGCCTGACAATGAGCAGTTCTTC.

The V and J genes are TRBV4-3 and TRBJ2-7; maybe TRBD2 (6 bases). V lost 0 bases and J 7 bases, leaving 13 bases between the germline ends. The V gene's germline CDR1 is LGHNA and CDR2 YSLEER. This CDR3 spans 14 amino acids. The CDR3 coding sequence is TGCGCCAGCAGCCAAGAGGTCAGCGGGCGGGAGCAGTACTTC. This codes for CASSQEVSGREQYF.

This clone has only a few counts. The gene calls are TRBV19 and TRBJ2-7; 8 bases agree with TRBD2. This CDR3 has 14 residues. Germline CDR1 is LNHDA and CDR2 is SQIVND (reference sequence). V lost 6 bases to trimming and J lost 4 bases; unmatched junction nucleotides: 8. This chain's CDR3 is CASSPSSGRYEQYF. DNA of the CDR3: TGTGCCAGTAGCCCCTCTAGCGGGCGTTACGAGCAGTACTTC.

The genes are TRBV28 and TRBJ2-1; TRBD1 or TRBD2 may be the D gene (6 bases each). Looked up from germline, CDR1 is MDHEN and CDR2 is SYDVKM. CDR3 size: 12 residues. V lost 6 bases to trimming and J lost 9 bases, with 12 bases between them. In DNA form, the CDR3 reads TGTGCCAGCAGGGAGGGGGTTATTGAGCAGTTCTTC. Its translation is CASREGVIEQFF.

The V gene is TRBV28, the J gene TRBJ2-6, with D possibly TRBD2 on 5 matching bases. In germline, CDR1 is MDHEN, CDR2 SYDVKM. CDR3 length equals 16 residues. V was pared by 6 bases and J by 0 bases, with 12 bases between. This CDR3 reads CASRERDFSGANVLTF. The CDR3 bases are TGTGCCAGCAGGGAGAGGGATTTCTCTGGGGCCAACGTCCTGACTTTC.

This clone has at least ten counts. This chain links TRBV6-6 with TRBJ2-3; tentatively, D is TRBD1 (6 bases). This CDR3 is built from 15 residues. Per the germline V gene, CDR1 is MNHNY and CDR2 is SVGAGI (reference sequence). V dropped 9 bases and J dropped 2 bases, with 18 bases sitting between them. This CDR3 is CASSYWGRYTDTQYF. CDR3 sequence (DNA): TGTGCCAGTTCCTACTGGGGGCGGTACACAGATACGCAGTATTTT.

This clone has a handful of counts. The chain combines TRBV5-4 with TRBJ2-7, with TRBD2 identical over 8 bases. The germline V gene encodes CDR1 SGHNT and CDR2 YYREEE (reference sequence). V lost 5 bases to trimming and J lost 9 bases; unmatched junction nucleotides: 13. The CDR3 is 14 amino acids. CDR3 loop: CASRLAGSLAGQYF. CDR3 in DNA: TGTGCCAGCAGGTTAGCGGGGTCCTTAGCTGGGCAGTACTTC.

The chain links TRBV7-6 to TRBJ1-2; D unclear. V was clipped by 5 bases and J by 4 bases, with 8 bases between them. The CDR3 loop spans 12 amino acids. CDR1 SGHVS and CDR2 FNYEAQ come from the germline V gene. The CDR3 nucleotides are TGTGCCAGCAGCCCGGGATTCTATGGCTACACCTTC. Translation gives CASSPGFYGYTF.

This clone was detected ten times or more. J is TRBJ2-3 and V is TRBV7-2; D not resolved. The CDR3 spans 14 residues. The germline V and J ends were trimmed by 3 bases and 0 bases, with 7 bases remaining between them. Germline V gene lookup returns CDR1 SGHTA and CDR2 FQGNSA. The CDR3 DNA follows: TGTGCCAGCAGCTTTCAGGCTAGCACAGATACGCAGTATTTT. Encoded protein: CASSFQASTDTQYF.

This chain uses TRBV5-1 with TRBJ1-1; D might be TRBD1 (5 bases). The ends were cut back, 2 bases at V and 1 base at J, with 9 bases in the middle. CDR1 SGHRS and CDR2 YFSETQ come from the germline V gene. CDR3 size: 14 residues. The CDR3 nucleotides are TGCGCCAGCAGCTTCGACAGTAGGAACACTGAAGCTTTCTTT. Protein: CASSFDSRNTEAFF.

This clone has just a few counts. This sequence joins TRBV7-3 and TRBJ2-5; D not certain. This CDR3 spans 13 amino acids. V lost 8 bases to trimming and J lost 3 bases, with 13 bases between them. CDR1 and CDR2 (germline): SGHTA, FQGTGA. The CDR3, as DNA: TGTGCCAGCCGTGGGAACGGCGAAGAGACCCAGTACTTC. Amino acid sequence: CASRGNGEETQYF.

The rearrangement uses TRBV6-1 and TRBJ2-7; D call uncertain. Deletions cut 7 bases from V and 6 bases from J, with 16 bases between. The CDR3 is made up of 13 amino acids. In germline, CDR1 is MNHNS, CDR2 SASEGT. The CDR3 DNA sequence: TGTGCCAGCACCCTCCAAGGTTACGCCGAGCAGTACTTC. Its translation: CASTLQGYAEQYF.

This clone has only a few counts. The V and J genes are TRBV5-4 and TRBJ2-5, with 7 bases lining up with TRBD2. V trimming: 1 base; J trimming: 3 bases; junction bases outside the gene matches: 12. The CDR3 spans 17 residues. Germline V CDR1 and CDR2: SGHNT, YYREEE (reference sequence). CDR3 bases: TGTGCCAGCAGCTTGACTCACCTTGGTCTAGCGGAAGAGACCCAGTACTTC. This codes for CASSLTHLGLAEETQYF.

Only a few counts were recorded for this clone. The J gene is TRBJ2-7, the V gene TRBV27; possible D gene TRBD1, 6 bases. Germline CDR1 and CDR2: MNHEY and SMNVEV (reference sequence). The CDR3 spans 14 residues. Trimming stripped 5 bases from V and 5 bases from J, with 16 bases between. The CDR3 region is CASSRTQGIDEQYF. DNA for the CDR3: TGTGCCAGCAGTAGAACTCAGGGGATCGACGAGCAGTACTTC.

The genes are TRBV2 and TRBJ2-7; 7 nucleotides match TRBD1. The CDR3 totals 13 residues. Germline trimming cut 6 bases from V and 7 bases from J; bases unmatched to any gene: 9. From germline, CDR1 is SNHLY and CDR2 FYNNEI. The CDR3 sequence: CASRETGMWEQYF. In DNA, the CDR3 is TGTGCCAGCAGGGAGACAGGGATGTGGGAGCAGTACTTC.

This clone was observed a handful of times. The chain recombines TRBV27 with TRBJ2-7, with a tentative D call TRBD1 (5 bases). The CDR3 runs 13 residues. Trimming took 4 bases from V and 4 from J, leaving 11 bases between them. Germline V CDR1 and CDR2: MNHEY, SMNVEV (reference sequence). The CDR3 DNA is TGTGCCAGCAGTTACCAGGGCCTATACGAGCAGTACTTC. Its translation is CASSYQGLYEQYF.

This clone was seen repeatedly, ten times or more. The rearrangement links TRBV5-6 to TRBJ2-3; no definite D call. Germline V gives CDR1 SGHDT, CDR2 YYEEEE. Trimming left V 4 bases short and J 3 bases short, with 12 bases between. This CDR3 region has 14 residues. The CDR3 sequence: CASSNDMRTDTQYF. CDR3 in DNA: TGTGCCAGCAGCAACGATATGAGGACAGATACGCAGTATTTT.

The rearrangement joins TRBV7-2 to TRBJ1-4, with D uncertain. The length of the CDR3 is 14 residues. The V gene lost 2 bases and the J gene lost 8 bases, with 12 bases spanning the gap. Germline CDR1 and CDR2: SGHTA and FQGNSA. Written as DNA, the CDR3 is TGTGCCAGCAGCTTAAATCGCGCGGCGGAAAAACTGTTTTTT. Protein sequence: CASSLNRAAEKLFF.

The chain joins TRBV30 to TRBJ2-5; D is unclear. Per germline, CDR1 GTSNPN and CDR2 SVGIG (reference sequence). The CDR3 loop spans 15 amino acids. The V and J ends lost 0 bases and 2 bases respectively, with 13 bases between them. Here the CDR3 DNA reads TGTGCCTGGAGTGTGGGGTCGGCGCAACAAGAGACCCAGTACTTC. Protein sequence: CAWSVGSAQQETQYF.

This clone has a handful of counts. In DNA, the CDR3 is TGTGCCAGCAGCCGGGACTTAACCTACGAGCAGTACTTC. This sequence encodes CASSRDLTYEQYF. The V and J genes are TRBV2 and TRBJ2-7, with D tentatively TRBD2 (6 bases). V was clipped by 6 bases and J by 2 bases, with 11 bases between them. The length of the CDR3 is 13 residues. The V gene's germline CDR1 is SNHLY and CDR2 FYNNEI.

The chain combines TRBV5-1 with TRBJ2-2; TRBD1 agrees at 7 bases. The CDR3 extends over 16 amino acids. From germline, CDR1 is SGHRS and CDR2 YFSETQ. With V trimmed by 4 bases and J by 7 bases, 13 bases remained unmatched. The CDR3 here is CASSPEPAGGNGELFF. The CDR3 DNA reads TGCGCCAGCAGCCCCGAGCCCGCAGGGGGTAACGGGGAGCTGTTTTTT.

V is TRBV5-3 and J is TRBJ1-5; 8 nucleotides agree with TRBD1. TRBV5-3 is an open reading frame, and its role is uncertain. The CDR3 covers 15 residues. V trimming: 3 bases; J trimming: 7 bases; junction bases outside the gene matches: 9. CDR3 region: CARSSLSDRDQPQHF. The CDR3, as DNA: TGTGCCAGAAGCTCGCTCTCGGACAGGGACCAGCCCCAGCATTTT.

This clone was observed at least ten times. The J gene is TRBJ1-5, the V gene TRBV29-1; TRBD1 might be the D (6 bases). The CDR3 totals 14 residues. From germline, CDR1 is SQVTM and CDR2 ANQGSEA. V lost 6 bases to trimming and J lost 3 bases, with 15 bases between them. CDR3 loop: CSVSPTGINQPQHF. As DNA, the CDR3 is TGCAGCGTCTCCCCAACAGGGATCAATCAGCCCCAGCATTTT.

The chain carries TRBV9 and TRBJ1-1; D perhaps matches TRBD1 (5 bases). Trimming removed 3 bases at V and 2 bases at J, with 8 bases between. Germline CDR1 SGDLS, CDR2 YYNGEE. The CDR3 consists of 13 residues. CDR3 region: CASSATVNTEAFF. The CDR3 nucleotides are TGTGCCAGCAGCGCGACAGTTAACACTGAAGCTTTCTTT.

The V gene is TRBV2, the J gene TRBJ1-1; 7 bases align to TRBD1. V dropped 6 bases and J dropped 1; count of bases not matched to a gene: 8. CDR3 length: 15 residues. Germline CDR1 and CDR2: SNHLY and FYNNEI. The CDR3, as DNA: TGTGCCAGCAGGGCCGACAGGGTCGGGAACACTGAAGCTTTCTTT. Amino acids: CASRADRVGNTEAFF.

The genes are TRBV28 and TRBJ2-7, with 9 positions matching TRBD1. V dropped 5 bases and J dropped 6; count of bases not matched to a gene: 14. Germline lookup yields CDR1 MDHEN and CDR2 SYDVKM. The length of the CDR3 is 16 residues. CDR3 nucleotide sequence: TGTGCCAGCAGTGCCCTAACCGGGACAGGGCTTGCCGAGCAGTACTTC. As protein: CASSALTGTGLAEQYF.

This clone has more than one count but fewer than ten. This rearrangement joins TRBV5-4 to TRBJ2-7, with 7 bases lining up with TRBD1. The germline gives CDR1 SGHNT, CDR2 YYREEE (reference sequence). CDR3 length equals 15 residues. The J segment lost 1 base and the V segment lost 5 bases, leaving 9 bases of the junction unmatched. The chain's CDR3 is CASSRDSILSYEQYF. CDR3 bases: TGTGCCAGCAGTCGGGACAGTATACTATCCTACGAGCAGTACTTC.

The chain links TRBV11-2 to TRBJ2-2, with D unresolved. V shed 6 bases and J shed 6 bases, with 11 bases lying between them. The CDR3 is made up of 13 amino acids. Germline CDR1 SGHAT, CDR2 FQNNGV. CDR3 sequence reads: CASSPLGSGELFF. The CDR3 DNA reads TGTGCCAGCAGTCCTCTAGGATCCGGGGAGCTGTTTTTT.